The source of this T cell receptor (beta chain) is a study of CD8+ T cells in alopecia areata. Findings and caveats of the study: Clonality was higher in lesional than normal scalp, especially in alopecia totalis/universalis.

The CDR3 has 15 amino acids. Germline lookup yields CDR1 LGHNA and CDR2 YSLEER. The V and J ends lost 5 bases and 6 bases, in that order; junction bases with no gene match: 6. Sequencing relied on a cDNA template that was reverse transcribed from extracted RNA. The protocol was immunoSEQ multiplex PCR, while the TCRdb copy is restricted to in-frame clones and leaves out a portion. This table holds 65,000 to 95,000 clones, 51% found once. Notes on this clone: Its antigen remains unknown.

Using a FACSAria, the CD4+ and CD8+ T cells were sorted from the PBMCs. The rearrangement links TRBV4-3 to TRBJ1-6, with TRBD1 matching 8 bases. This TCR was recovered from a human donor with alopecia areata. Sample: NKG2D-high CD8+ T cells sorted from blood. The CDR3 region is CASSVQGAGNSPLHF. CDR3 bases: TGCGCCAGCAGCGTTCAGGGGGCGGGTAATTCACCCCTCCACTTT.